This section outlines one T cell receptor (beta chain) sequence together with its context. In its sample, this clonotype was seen a few times. Its antigen specificity is not known. Base qualities are not at hand, and no much larger clone is one base apart. TCR cDNA was synthesized by 5'RACE template switching, which introduced a universal primer site and unique molecular identifiers. cDNA synthesis was primed from both the TCR alpha and TCR beta constant segments. Library amplification used two PCR steps, and the second PCR step added sample barcodes and sequencing adapters. Libraries were sequenced on Illumina HiSeq 2500 (2x100 bp) or NovaSeq (2x150 bp). The published analysis was carried out like this. MIGEC handled demultiplexing of reads and collapsing into UMI consensus sequences, while MiXCR performed V(D)J alignment. Clonotypes responding to the vaccine were identified with edgeR on replicate PBMC samples, with the criteria of FDR below 0.01 and a log2 fold change above 5 up to day 15. Each bulk clonotype received a CD4 or CD8 identity based on whether the sequenced CD4 or CD8 repertoire contained that clonotype at higher abundance. TCRdb itself trimmed the public reads at Q25 with fastp, ran MiXCR and retained productive beta chains. Rows are combined by CDR3 protein, so each entry shows the most common genes and DNA. The V and J calls were determined by TCRdb, not by the authors. This sample lists 78,000 or so distinct CDR3 sequences; around 7.8% were detected once. The ten top clones hold approximately 30% of the sample.

The germline V gene gives CDR1 as MNHEY and CDR2 as SVGAGI. V lost 2 bases and J lost 3 bases; the stretch between them is 10 bases long. Spanning cysteine to phenylalanine, the CDR3 consists of 14 amino acids. The kept DNA is CDR3 alone, 42 bases in frame from the first base. The sample is drawn from a study of T cells after yellow fever vaccination (dated by TCRdb to about 2019). For the study in its entirety: Libraries from fractions with low cell numbers were prepared with the SMART-Seq v4 Ultra Low Input RNA kit. To follow T-cell clones before and after both primary and booster YFV17D yellow fever vaccination, bulk TCR alpha and beta repertoires underwent longitudinal sequencing. Two healthy male donors, one aged 18 to 29 and one aged 30 to 40 years, made up the cohort. Blood was collected at multiple timepoints before and after primary and secondary immunization, and bulk PBMC replicates and cell subsets were isolated. What the research found in general, with its limitations: Most clones expanded after primary vaccination (approximately 97% of CD4 and roughly 90% of CD8) were re-detected after the booster, suggesting that broad memory maintenance occurred. The secondary T-cell response was weaker than the primary response but faster, peaking on day 5 instead of day 15. FACS-sorted repertoires could contain abundant contaminating clonotypes from the bulk population, so computational filtering was required. A small fraction of clonotypes showed up in both the CD4 and CD8 compartments, probably as a result of convergent recombination. Because the study included only a couple of donors, the extent to which the findings can be generalized is limited.

This specimen's treatment or condition label, per the study, means: live attenuated yellow fever vaccine strain. A standard Ficoll-Paque protocol was used to isolate PBMCs from peripheral blood. Dynabeads CD4 and CD8 positive selection kits were used to isolate the CD4 and CD8 T-cell fractions. TriZol was used to extract RNA from bulk PBMCs, CD4 and CD8 fractions, and dextramer-positive and dextramer-negative fractions. The sequencing used CD8+ T cells sorted from PBMCs, collected less than 11 days after the first yellow fever vaccination. This clonotype originated in a man aged 18 to 29 who received the YFV17D yellow fever vaccine. The chain links TRBV6-5 with TRBJ1-2; the D gene is perhaps TRBD1, from 5 matching bases. The CDR3 reads CASSYPGLDYGYTF. Read as DNA, the sequence is TGTGCCAGCAGTTACCCAGGGTTGGACTATGGCTACACCTTC.